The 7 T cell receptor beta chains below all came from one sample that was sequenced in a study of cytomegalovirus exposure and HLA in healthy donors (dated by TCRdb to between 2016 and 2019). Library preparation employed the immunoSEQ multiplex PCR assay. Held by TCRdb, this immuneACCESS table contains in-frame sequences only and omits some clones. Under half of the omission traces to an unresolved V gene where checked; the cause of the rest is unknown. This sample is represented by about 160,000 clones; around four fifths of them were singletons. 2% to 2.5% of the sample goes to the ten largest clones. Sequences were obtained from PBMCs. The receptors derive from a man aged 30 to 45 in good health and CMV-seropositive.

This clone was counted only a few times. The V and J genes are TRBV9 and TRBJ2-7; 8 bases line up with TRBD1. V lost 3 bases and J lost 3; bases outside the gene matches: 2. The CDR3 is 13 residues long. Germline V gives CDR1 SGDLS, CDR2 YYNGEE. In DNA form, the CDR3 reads TGTGCCAGCAGCGGACAGGGGAACTACGAGCAGTACTTC. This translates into CASSGQGNYEQYF.

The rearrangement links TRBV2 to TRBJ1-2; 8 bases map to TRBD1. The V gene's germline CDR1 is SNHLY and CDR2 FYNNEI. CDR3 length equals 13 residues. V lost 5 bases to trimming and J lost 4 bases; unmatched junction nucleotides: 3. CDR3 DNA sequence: TGTGCCAGCAGTCGGACAGGGAGCTATGGCTACACCTTC. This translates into CASSRTGSYGYTF. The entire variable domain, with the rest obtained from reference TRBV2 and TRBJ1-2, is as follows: EPEVTQTPSHQVTQMGQEVILRCVPISNHLYFYWYRQILGQKVEFLVSFYNNEISEKSEIFDDQFSVERPDGSNFTLKIRSTKLEDSAMYFCASSRTGSYGYTFGSGTRLTVV.

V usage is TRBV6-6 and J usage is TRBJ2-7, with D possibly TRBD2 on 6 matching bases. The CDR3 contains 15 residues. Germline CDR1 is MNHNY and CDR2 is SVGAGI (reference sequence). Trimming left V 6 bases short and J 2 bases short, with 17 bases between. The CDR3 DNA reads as TGTGCCAGCAGCCCAGGGAGGTTCGGGCCCTACGAGCAGTACTTC. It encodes CASSPGRFGPYEQYF.

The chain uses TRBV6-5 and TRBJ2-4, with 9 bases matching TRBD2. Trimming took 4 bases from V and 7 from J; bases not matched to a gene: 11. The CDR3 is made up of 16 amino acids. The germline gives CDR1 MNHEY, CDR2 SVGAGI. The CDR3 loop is CASSSSGRGGPNIQYF. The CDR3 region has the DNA TGTGCCAGCAGTTCCTCCGGGCGGGGGGGCCCCAACATTCAGTACTTC.

CDR3 nucleotides: TGTGCCAGCAGCCCGCTTGGGGCCAGCTCCTACGAGCAGTACTTC. Translation gives CASSPLGASSYEQYF. The chain employs TRBV7-3 and TRBJ2-7; perhaps TRBD1 as D (5 bases). The CDR3 loop spans 15 amino acids. Between the trimmed V and J ends, which lost 5 bases and 0 bases, there was a span of 14 bases. Germline V CDR1 and CDR2: SGHTA, FQGTGA.

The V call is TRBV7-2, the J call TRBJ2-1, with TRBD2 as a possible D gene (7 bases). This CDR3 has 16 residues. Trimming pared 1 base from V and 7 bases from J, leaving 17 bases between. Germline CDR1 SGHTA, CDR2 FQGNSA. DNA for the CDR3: TGTGCCAGCAGCTTAGGTGGGGGGGCCGGGGAAAATGAGCAGTTCTTC. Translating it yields CASSLGGGAGENEQFF.

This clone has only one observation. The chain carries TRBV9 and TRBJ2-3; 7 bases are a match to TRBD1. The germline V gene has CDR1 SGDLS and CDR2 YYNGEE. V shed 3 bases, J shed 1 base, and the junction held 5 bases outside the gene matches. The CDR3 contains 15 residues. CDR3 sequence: CASSGYRGGTDTQYF. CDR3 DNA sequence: TGTGCCAGCAGCGGTTACAGGGGTGGCACAGATACGCAGTATTTT.